This section outlines one TCR beta chain sequence together with its context. The germline CDR1 and CDR2 sequences are LGHNA and YSLEER. The V and J ends lost 3 bases and 4 bases, in that order; junction bases with no gene match: 16. This CDR3 region has 19 residues. Synthesis of TCR cDNA relied on 5'RACE template switching, which attached a universal primer site and UMIs. TCRdb redid the calling of the 5' RACE reads with MiXCR, one entry per CDR3 protein. Among 200,000 or so distinct CDR3 sequences listed, around 6.7% were seen once. The data were taken from a study of T cells after yellow fever vaccination.

The starting material was CD4+ T cells sorted from PBMCs, obtained on the day of the yellow fever booster vaccination. The chain combines TRBV4-3 with TRBJ1-2, with 11 bases fitting TRBD1. The TCR was taken from a young man who received the YFV17D yellow fever vaccine. The CDR3 DNA reads TGCGCCAGCAGCCATGGTACCCGCGGGACAGGGGGTCGGGGCTATGGCTACACCTTC. This gives the protein CASSHGTRGTGGRGYGYTF.